This T cell receptor (beta chain) was recovered during a study of cytotoxic CD8 clonotypes in ibrutinib-treated CLL. Germline V gene data show CDR1 as SGHRS and CDR2 as YFSETQ. This CDR3 spans 14 amino acids. Trimming left V 9 bases short and J 2 bases short, with 17 bases between. About 2.1 micrograms of genomic DNA (from cryopreserved PBMCs) were used for TCR beta libraries. Assay used: immunoSEQ multiplex PCR; TCRdb lists only in-frame clones, some missing. Of approximately 150,000 clones in the sample, 70% to 90% are singletons; the top ten hold more than 2.5%. This receptor was taken from a human donor with chronic lymphocytic leukemia. This sample comprised PBMCs, obtained at disease progression, from a patient treated with ibrutinib. V gene TRBV5-1 combines with J gene TRBJ2-5; D is perhaps TRBD1 or TRBD2 (6 bases each). DNA of the CDR3: TGCGCCACCTCCGAGAAGGGGGGACAAGAGACCCAGTACTTC. It encodes CATSEKGGQETQYF. Full variable domain (missing parts from reference TRBV5-1 and TRBJ2-5): KAGVTQTPRYLIKTRGQQVTLSCSPISGHRSVSWYQQTPGQGLQFLFEYFSETQRNKGNFPGRFSGRQFSNSRSEMNVSTLELGDSALYLCATSEKGGQETQYFGPGTRLLVL.